This T cell receptor (beta chain) was profiled in a study of blood T cells in healthy people across ages. Study results and limitations: Naive T cell percentage by flow cytometry tracked strongly with beta diversity. Long-lived donors exceeded aged donors in naive CD4+ cells and diversity.

Germline assignment: CDR1 SNHLY and CDR2 FYNNEI. Trimming shortened V by 7 bases and J by 7 bases, and 13 bases separated the two germline ends. The CDR3 has 12 amino acids. On this clonotype: Antigen specificity is unknown.

The donors, all healthy, were Caucasians living in Russia, aged roughly 6 to 100. Each sample had at least 7 million PBMCs isolated. Alongside a J-beta primer mix, a sample-barcoded 5' primer served in a second PCR lasting about 6 to 11 cycles. One entry per CDR3 protein results from TCRdb running MiXCR on the 5' RACE reads. Of approximately 2,000,000 distinct CDR3 sequences in the sample, around 42% are singletons; the top ten hold 23%. The clonotype was recovered from a human donor in good health. The chain carries TRBV2 and TRBJ1-2; D is ambiguous. Material: blood. CDR3 region: CASTPEGIGYTF. CDR3 nucleotide sequence: TGTGCCAGCACCCCAGAAGGGATTGGCTACACCTTC. Together with reference TRBV2 and TRBJ1-2, the CDR3 gives the full variable domain: EPEVTQTPSHQVTQMGQEVILRCVPISNHLYFYWYRQILGQKVEFLVSFYNNEISEKSEIFDDQFSVERPDGSNFTLKIRSTKLEDSAMYFCASTPEGIGYTFGSGTRLTVV.